The clone carrying this T cell receptor (beta chain) was picked up a small number of times. What it binds is unknown. This sample is part of a study of beta chain features in type 1 diabetes. Across the study: Examination of sorted cells across all samples involved about 99 million cells.

Study-wide results and limits: PCR, the amplification step, might favor shorter templates, equally in patients and controls. Reduced insertions and increased deletions marked VDJ junctions in type 1 diabetes patients. The naive, central memory and Treg TCRB repertoires of patients appeared to be more similar to one another than those of healthy donors. Moderate yet significant TCRB CDR3 shortening was seen in Type 1 diabetes patients in all four CD4+ subsets.

Germline V lookup: CDR1 SQVTM, CDR2 ANQGSEA. This CDR3 region has 16 residues. Germline trimming cut 5 bases from V and 8 bases from J; bases unmatched to any gene: 19. The sequenced template was cDNA made from the entire isolated RNA. Sequencing was performed with immunoSEQ multiplex PCR; in TCRdb, only in-frame clones are kept and a portion is missing. The sample records a few hundred thousand clones, roughly 14% being singletons. This TCR was sampled from a young woman with type 1 diabetes. The V and J genes are TRBV29-1 and TRBJ2-3, with TRBD1 matching over 7 bases. Material: naive CD4+ T cells from blood. The DNA of the CDR3 is TGCAGCGTTACTTTGGTGACAGGGAGTTCCGGAGGTACGCAGTATTTT. Its translation: CSVTLVTGSSGGTQYF.